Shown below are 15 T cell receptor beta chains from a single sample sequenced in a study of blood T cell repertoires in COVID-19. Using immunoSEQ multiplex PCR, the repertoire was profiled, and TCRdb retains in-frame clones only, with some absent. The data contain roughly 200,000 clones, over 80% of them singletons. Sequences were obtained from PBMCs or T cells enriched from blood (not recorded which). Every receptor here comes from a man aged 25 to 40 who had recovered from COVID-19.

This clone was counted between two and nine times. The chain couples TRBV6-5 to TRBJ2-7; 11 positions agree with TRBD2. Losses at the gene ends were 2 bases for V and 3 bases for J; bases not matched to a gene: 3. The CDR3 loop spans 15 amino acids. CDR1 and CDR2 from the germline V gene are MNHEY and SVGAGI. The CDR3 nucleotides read TGTGCCAGCAGTTACAGGGGACTAGCGGACTACGAGCAGTACTTC. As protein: CASSYRGLADYEQYF.

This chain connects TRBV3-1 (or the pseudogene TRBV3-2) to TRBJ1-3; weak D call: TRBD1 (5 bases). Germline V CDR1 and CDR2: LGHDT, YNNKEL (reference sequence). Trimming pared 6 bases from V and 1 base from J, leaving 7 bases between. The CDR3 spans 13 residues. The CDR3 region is CASSDSSGNTIYF. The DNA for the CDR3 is TGTGCCAGCAGTGACAGTTCTGGAAACACCATATATTTT.

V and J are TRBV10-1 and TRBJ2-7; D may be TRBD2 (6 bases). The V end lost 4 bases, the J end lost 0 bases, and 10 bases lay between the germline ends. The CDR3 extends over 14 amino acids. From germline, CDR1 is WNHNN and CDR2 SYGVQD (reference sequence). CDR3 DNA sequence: TGCGCCAGCAGTGGCGGGAAGCTCTCCTACGAGCAGTACTTC. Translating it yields CASSGGKLSYEQYF.

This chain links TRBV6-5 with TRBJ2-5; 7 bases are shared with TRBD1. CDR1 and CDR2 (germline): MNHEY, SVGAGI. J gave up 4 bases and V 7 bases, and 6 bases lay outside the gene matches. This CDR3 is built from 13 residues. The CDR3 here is CASNTGVLETQYF. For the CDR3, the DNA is TGTGCCAGCAATACAGGGGTTTTAGAGACCCAGTACTTC.

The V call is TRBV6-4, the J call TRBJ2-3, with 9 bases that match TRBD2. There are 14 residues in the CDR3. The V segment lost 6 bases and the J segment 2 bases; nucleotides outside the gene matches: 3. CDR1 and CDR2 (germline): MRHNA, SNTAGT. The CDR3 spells CASSPGLATDTQYF. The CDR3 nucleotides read TGTGCCAGCAGCCCGGGACTAGCCACAGATACGCAGTATTTT.

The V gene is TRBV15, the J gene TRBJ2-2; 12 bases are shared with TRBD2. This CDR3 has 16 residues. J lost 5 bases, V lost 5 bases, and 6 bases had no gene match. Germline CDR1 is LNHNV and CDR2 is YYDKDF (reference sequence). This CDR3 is CATSPRLAGDTGELFF. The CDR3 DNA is TGTGCCACCAGCCCAAGACTAGCGGGAGATACCGGGGAGCTGTTTTTT.

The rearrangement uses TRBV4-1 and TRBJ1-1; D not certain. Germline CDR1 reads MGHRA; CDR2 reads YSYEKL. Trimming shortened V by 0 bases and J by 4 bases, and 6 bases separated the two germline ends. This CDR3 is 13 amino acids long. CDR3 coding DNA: TGCGCCAGCAGCCAAGACCTAGGCACTGAAGCTTTCTTT. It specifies CASSQDLGTEAFF.

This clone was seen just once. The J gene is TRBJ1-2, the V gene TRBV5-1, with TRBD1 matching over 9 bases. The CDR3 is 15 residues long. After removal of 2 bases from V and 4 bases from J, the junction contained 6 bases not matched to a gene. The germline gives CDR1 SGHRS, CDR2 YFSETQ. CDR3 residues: CASSLLTGGGYGYTF. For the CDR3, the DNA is TGCGCCAGCAGCTTATTGACAGGGGGTGGCTATGGCTACACCTTC.

CDR3 bases: TGTGCCAGCAGCCTGAACAGGGGACGATCTCCTGAAGCTTTCTTT. Protein product: CASSLNRGRSPEAFF. This rearrangement joins TRBV7-2 to TRBJ1-1; 7 positions agree with TRBD1. Trimming took 5 bases from V and 6 from J; bases not matched to a gene: 12. The CDR3 length is 15 residues. The germline gives CDR1 SGHTA, CDR2 FQGNSA.

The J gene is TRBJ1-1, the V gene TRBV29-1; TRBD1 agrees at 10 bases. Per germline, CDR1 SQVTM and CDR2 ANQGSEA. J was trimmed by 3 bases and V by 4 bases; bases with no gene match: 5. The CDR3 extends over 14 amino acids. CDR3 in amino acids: CSVGTGGFDTEAFF. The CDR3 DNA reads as TGCAGCGTTGGGACAGGGGGTTTCGACACTGAAGCTTTCTTT.

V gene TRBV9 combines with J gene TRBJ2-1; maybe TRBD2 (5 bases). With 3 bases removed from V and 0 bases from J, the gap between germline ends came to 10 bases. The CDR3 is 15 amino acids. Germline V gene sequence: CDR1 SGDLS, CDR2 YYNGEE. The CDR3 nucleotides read TGTGCCAGCAGCGGAGGGTATTCCTCCTACAATGAGCAGTTCTTC. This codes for CASSGGYSSYNEQFF.

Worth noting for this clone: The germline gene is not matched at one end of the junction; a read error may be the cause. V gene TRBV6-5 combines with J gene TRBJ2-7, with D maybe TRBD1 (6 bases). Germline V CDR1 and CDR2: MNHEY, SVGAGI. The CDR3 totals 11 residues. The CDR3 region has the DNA TGTGCCAGCAGCATCCGGGACAAACAACATTTC. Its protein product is CASSIRDKQHF.

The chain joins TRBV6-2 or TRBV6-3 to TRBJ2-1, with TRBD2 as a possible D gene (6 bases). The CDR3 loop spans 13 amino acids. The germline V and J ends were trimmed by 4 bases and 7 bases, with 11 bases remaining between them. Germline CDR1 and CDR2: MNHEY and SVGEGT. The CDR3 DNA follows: TGTGCCAGCAGTTTGGGACTTTTAAATGAGCAGTTCTTC. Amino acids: CASSLGLLNEQFF.

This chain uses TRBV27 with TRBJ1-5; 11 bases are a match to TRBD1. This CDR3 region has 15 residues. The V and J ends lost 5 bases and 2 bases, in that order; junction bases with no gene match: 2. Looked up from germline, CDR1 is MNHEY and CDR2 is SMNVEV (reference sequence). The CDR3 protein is CASSGTGGGNQPQHF. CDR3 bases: TGTGCCAGCAGTGGGACAGGGGGTGGCAATCAGCCCCAGCATTTT.

The CDR3 DNA reads TGTGCCAGCAGTCAAGAGACAGGCGCTAACTATGGCTACACCTTC. It encodes CASSQETGANYGYTF. This chain joins TRBV25-1 and TRBJ1-2; a weak D match, TRBD1 (6 bases). Trimming cost V 5 bases and J 0 bases, with 13 bases left between them. CDR3 length equals 15 residues. Per the germline V gene, CDR1 is MGHDK and CDR2 is SYGVNS.